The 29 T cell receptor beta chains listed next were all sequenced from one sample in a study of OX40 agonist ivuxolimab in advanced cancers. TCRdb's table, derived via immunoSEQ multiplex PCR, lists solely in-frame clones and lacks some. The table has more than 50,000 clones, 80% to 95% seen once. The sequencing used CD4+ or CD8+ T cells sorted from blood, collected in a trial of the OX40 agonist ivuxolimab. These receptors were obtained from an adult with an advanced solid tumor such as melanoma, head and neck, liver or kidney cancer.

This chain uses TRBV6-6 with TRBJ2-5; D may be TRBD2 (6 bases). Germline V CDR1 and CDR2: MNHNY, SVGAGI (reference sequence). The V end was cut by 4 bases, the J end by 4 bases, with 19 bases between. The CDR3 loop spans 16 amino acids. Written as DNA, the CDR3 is TGTGCCAGCAGTTCCCCAGGCTTGCGGGAAGGAGAGACCCAGTACTTC. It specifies CASSSPGLREGETQYF.

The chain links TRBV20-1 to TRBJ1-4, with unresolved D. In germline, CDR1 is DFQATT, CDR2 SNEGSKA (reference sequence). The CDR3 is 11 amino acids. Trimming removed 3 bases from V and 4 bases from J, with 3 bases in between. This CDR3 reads CSASSNEKLFF. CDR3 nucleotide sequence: TGCAGTGCTAGCAGTAATGAAAAACTGTTTTTT.

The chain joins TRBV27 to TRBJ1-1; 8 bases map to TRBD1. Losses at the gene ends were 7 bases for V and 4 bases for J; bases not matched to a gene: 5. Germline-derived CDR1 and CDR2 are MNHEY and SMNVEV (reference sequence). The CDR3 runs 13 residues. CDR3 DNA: TGTGCCAGCAAAACAGGGGGTGGCACTGAAGCTTTCTTT. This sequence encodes CASKTGGGTEAFF.

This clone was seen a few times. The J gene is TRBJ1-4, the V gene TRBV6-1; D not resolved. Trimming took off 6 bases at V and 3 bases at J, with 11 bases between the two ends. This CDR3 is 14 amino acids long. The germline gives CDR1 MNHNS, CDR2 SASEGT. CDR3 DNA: TGTGCCAGCAGGAAGGACCCATCTAATGAAAAACTGTTTTTT. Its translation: CASRKDPSNEKLFF.

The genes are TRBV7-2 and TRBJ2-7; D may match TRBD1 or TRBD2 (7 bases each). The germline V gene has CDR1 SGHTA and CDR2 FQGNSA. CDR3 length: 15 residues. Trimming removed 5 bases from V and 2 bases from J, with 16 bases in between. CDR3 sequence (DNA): TGTGCCAGCAGCCCCCAGGGGGGGGTCACCTACGAGCAGTACTTC. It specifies CASSPQGGVTYEQYF.

The CDR3 DNA reads TGTGCCAGCAGCCGGCGGGTGGGGAGGGAAACCTACGAGCAGTACTTC. It codes for CASSRRVGRETYEQYF. V gene TRBV7-2 combines with J gene TRBJ2-7, with 7 nucleotides matching TRBD2. Germline V gives CDR1 SGHTA, CDR2 FQGNSA. The CDR3 consists of 16 residues. With V trimmed by 5 bases and J by 2 bases, 12 bases remained unmatched.

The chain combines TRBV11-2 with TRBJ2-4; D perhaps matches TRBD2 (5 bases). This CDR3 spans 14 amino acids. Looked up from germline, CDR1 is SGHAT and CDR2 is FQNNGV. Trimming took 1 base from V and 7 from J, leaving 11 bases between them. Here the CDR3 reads CASSLAGSENIQYF. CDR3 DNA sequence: TGTGCCAGCAGCTTAGCTGGTAGCGAGAACATTCAGTACTTC. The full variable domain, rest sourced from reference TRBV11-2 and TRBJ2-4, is EAGVAQSPRYKIIEKRQSVAFWCNPISGHATLYWYQQILGQGPKLLIQFQNNGVVDDSQLPKDRFSAERLKGVDSTLKIQPAKLEDSAVYLCASSLAGSENIQYFGAGTRLSVL.

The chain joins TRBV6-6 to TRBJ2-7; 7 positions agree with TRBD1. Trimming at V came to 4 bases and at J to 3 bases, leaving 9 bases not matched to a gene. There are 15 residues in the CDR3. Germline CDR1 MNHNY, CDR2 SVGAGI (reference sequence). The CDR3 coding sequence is TGTGCCAGCAGTTCTCTCCGACAGGGACACTACGAGCAGTACTTC. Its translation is CASSSLRQGHYEQYF.

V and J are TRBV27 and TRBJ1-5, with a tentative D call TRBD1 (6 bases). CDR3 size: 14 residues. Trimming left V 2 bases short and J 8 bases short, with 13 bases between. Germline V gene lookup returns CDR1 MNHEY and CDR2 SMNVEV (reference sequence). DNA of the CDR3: TGTGCCAGCAGTTTAAGGTACAGGGATGAGCCCCAGCATTTT. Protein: CASSLRYRDEPQHF.

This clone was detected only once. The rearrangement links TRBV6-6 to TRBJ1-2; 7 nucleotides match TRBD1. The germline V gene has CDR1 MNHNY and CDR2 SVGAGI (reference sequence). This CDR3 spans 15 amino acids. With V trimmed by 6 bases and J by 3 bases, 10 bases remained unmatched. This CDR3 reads CASRPPGQRYYGYTF. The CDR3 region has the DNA TGTGCCAGCAGGCCTCCGGGACAGCGCTACTATGGCTACACCTTC.

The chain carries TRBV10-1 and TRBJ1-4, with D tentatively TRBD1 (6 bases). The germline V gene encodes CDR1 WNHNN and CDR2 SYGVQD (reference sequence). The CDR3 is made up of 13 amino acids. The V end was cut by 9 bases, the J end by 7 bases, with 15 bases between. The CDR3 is CASQQGMGEKLFF. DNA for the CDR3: TGCGCCAGTCAACAGGGTATGGGTGAAAAACTGTTTTTT.

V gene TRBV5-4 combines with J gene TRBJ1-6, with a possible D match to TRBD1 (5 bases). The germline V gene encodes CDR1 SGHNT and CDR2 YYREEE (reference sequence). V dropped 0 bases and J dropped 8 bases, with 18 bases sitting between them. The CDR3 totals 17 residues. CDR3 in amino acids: CASSLGQMARSHSPLHF. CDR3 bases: TGTGCCAGCAGCTTGGGACAGATGGCCAGGTCGCATTCACCCCTCCACTTT.

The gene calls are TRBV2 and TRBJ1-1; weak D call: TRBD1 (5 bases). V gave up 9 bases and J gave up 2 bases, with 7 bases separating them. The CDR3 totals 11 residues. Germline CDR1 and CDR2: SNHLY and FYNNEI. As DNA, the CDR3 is TGTGCCAGGGGGCTTAACACTGAAGCTTTCTTT. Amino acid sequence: CARGLNTEAFF. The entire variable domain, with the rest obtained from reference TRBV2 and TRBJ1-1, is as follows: EPEVTQTPSHQVTQMGQEVILRCVPISNHLYFYWYRQILGQKVEFLVSFYNNEISEKSEIFDDQFSVERPDGSNFTLKIRSTKLEDSAMYFCARGLNTEAFFGQGTRLTVV.

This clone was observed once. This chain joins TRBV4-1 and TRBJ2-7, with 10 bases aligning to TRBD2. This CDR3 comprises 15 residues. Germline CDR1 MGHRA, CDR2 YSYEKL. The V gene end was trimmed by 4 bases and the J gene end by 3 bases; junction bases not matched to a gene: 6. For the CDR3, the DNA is TGCGCCAGCAGCCCGCTAGCGGGAGTTCTCTACGAGCAGTACTTC. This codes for CASSPLAGVLYEQYF.

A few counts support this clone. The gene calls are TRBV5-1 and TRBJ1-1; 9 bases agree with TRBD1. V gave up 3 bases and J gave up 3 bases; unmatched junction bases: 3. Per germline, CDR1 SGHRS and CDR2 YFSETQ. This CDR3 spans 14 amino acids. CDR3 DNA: TGCGCCAGCAGCTCGGGACAGGGTGACACTGAAGCTTTCTTT. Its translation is CASSSGQGDTEAFF. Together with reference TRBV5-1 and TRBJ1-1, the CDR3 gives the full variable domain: KAGVTQTPRYLIKTRGQQVTLSCSPISGHRSVSWYQQTPGQGLQFLFEYFSETQRNKGNFPGRFSGRQFSNSRSEMNVSTLELGDSALYLCASSSGQGDTEAFFGQGTRLTVV.

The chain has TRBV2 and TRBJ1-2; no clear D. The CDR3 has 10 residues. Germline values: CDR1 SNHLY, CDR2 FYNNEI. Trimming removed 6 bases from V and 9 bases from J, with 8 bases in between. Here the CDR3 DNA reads TGTGCCAGCAGGGAGAGGAGCTACACCTTC. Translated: CASRERSYTF. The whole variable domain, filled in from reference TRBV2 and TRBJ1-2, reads EPEVTQTPSHQVTQMGQEVILRCVPISNHLYFYWYRQILGQKVEFLVSFYNNEISEKSEIFDDQFSVERPDGSNFTLKIRSTKLEDSAMYFCASRERSYTFGSGTRLTVV.

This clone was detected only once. CDR3 amino acids: CASSSTGSDTDTQYF. The CDR3 nucleotides read TGTGCCAGTTCCTCGACAGGGTCGGACACAGATACGCAGTATTTT. The chain links TRBV19 to TRBJ2-3, with 7 nucleotides matching TRBD1. Germline values: CDR1 LNHDA, CDR2 SQIVND (reference sequence). The junction had 10 bases not matched to a gene; V was cut back by 8 bases and J by 2 bases. This CDR3 spans 15 amino acids.

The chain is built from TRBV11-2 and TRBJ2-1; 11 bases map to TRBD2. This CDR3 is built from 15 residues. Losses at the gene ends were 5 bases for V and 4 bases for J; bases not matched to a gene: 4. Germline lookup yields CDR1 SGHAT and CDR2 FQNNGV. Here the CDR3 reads CASSVTSGGYNEQFF. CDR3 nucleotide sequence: TGTGCCAGCAGCGTAACTAGCGGGGGTTACAATGAGCAGTTCTTC. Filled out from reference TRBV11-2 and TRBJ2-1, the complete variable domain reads EAGVAQSPRYKIIEKRQSVAFWCNPISGHATLYWYQQILGQGPKLLIQFQNNGVVDDSQLPKDRFSAERLKGVDSTLKIQPAKLEDSAVYLCASSVTSGGYNEQFFGPGTRLTVL.

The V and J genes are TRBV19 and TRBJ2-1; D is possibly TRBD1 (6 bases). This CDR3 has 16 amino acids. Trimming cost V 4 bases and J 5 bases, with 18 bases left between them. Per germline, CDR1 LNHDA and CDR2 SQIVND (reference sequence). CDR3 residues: CASSRTEGLFHNEQFF. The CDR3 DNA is TGTGCCAGTAGTAGGACAGAGGGGCTTTTTCACAATGAGCAGTTCTTC.

CDR3: CASSLYNEKLFF. For the CDR3, the DNA is TGCGCCAGCAGCTTGTATAATGAAAAACTGTTTTTT. V usage is TRBV5-1 and J usage is TRBJ1-4; D is unresolved. Germline V gene data show CDR1 as SGHRS and CDR2 as YFSETQ. The CDR3 covers 12 residues. V was cut by 1 base and J by 4 bases, with 2 bases left in between. The full variable domain, rest sourced from reference TRBV5-1 and TRBJ1-4, is KAGVTQTPRYLIKTRGQQVTLSCSPISGHRSVSWYQQTPGQGLQFLFEYFSETQRNKGNFPGRFSGRQFSNSRSEMNVSTLELGDSALYLCASSLYNEKLFFGSGTQLSVL.

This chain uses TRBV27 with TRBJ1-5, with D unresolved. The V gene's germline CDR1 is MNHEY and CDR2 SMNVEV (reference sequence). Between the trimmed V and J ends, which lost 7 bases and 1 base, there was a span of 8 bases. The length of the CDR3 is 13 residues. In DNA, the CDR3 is TGTGCCAGCAAGGAGGCAAGCAATCAGCCCCAGCATTTT. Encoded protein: CASKEASNQPQHF.

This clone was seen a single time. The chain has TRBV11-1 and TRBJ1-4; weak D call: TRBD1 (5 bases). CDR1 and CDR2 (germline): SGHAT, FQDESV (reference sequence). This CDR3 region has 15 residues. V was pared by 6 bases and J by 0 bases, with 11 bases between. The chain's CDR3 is CASSSGISTNEKLFF. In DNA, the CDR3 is TGTGCCAGCAGTTCAGGGATCTCAACTAATGAAAAACTGTTTTTT.

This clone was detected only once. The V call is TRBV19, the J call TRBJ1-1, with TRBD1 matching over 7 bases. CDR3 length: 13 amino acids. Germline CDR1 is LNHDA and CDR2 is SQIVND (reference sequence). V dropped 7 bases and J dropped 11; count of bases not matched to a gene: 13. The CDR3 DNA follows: TGTGCCAGTACCCGCTACAGGGGAGGTATTGCTTTCTTT. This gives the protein CASTRYRGGIAFF.

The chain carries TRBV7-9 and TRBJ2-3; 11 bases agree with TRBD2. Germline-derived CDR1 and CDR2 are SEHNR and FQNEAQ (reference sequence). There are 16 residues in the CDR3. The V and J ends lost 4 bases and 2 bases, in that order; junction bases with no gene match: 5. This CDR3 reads CASSSWTSGYTDTQYF. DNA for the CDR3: TGTGCCAGCAGCTCTTGGACTAGCGGGTACACAGATACGCAGTATTTT.

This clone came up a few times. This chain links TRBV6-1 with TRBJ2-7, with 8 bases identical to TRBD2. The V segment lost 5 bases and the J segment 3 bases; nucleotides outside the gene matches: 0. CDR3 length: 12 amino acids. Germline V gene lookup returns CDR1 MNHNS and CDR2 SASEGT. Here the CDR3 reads CASSTSGYEQYF. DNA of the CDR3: TGTGCCAGCAGTACTAGCGGCTACGAGCAGTACTTC.

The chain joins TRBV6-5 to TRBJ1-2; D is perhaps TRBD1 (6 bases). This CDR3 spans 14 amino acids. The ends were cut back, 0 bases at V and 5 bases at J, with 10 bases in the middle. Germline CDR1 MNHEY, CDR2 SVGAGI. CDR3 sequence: CASSYSSGAYGYTF. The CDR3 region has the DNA TGTGCCAGCAGTTACTCTTCAGGGGCTTATGGCTACACCTTC.

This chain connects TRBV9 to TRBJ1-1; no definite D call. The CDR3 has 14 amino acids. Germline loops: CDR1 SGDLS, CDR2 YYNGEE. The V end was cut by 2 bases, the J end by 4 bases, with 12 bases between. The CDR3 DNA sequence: TGTGCCAGCAGCGTTCGTAACCTGGGCACTGAAGCTTTCTTT. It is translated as CASSVRNLGTEAFF.

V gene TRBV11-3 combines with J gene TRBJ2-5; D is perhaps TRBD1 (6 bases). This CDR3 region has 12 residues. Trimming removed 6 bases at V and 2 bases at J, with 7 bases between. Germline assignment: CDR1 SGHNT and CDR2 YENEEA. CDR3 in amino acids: CASSRGQETQYF. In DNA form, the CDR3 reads TGTGCCAGCAGTAGGGGGCAAGAGACCCAGTACTTC.

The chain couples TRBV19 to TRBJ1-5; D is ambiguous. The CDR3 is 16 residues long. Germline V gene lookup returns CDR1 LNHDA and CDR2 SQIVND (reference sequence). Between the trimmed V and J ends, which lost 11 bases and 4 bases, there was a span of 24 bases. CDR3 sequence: CAVKEETQYGNQPQHF. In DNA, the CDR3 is TGTGCCGTAAAGGAGGAAACCCAATATGGAAATCAGCCCCAGCATTTT. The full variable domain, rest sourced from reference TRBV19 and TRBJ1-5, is DGGITQSPKYLFRKEGQNVTLSCEQNLNHDAMYWYRQDPGQGLRLIYYSQIVNDFQKGDIAEGYSVSREKKESFPLTVTSAQKNPTAFYLCAVKEETQYGNQPQHFGDGTRLSIL.